This T cell receptor (beta chain) derives from a study of shared clonotypes between healthy human individuals. Study findings and constraints: Non-shared clonotypes were found to have lower generation probabilities than the clonotypes that were shared by all four of the sorted-subset donors.

Sequencing used immunoSEQ multiplex PCR; TCRdb keeps in-frame clones, though not all of them. The table shows 1 million to 1.3 million clones, with around 78% occurring only once. This clone was seen a single time. Its antigen is currently unknown. Trimming pared 6 bases from V and 4 bases from J, leaving 25 bases between. From germline, CDR1 is SQVTM and CDR2 ANQGSEA. The CDR3 contains 18 residues. The genes are TRBV29-1 and TRBJ2-6, with unresolved D. This TCR came from a man aged 18 to 29 in good health. Some clones in this sample may be carry-over from other donors' samples. The material sequenced was memory CD4+ T cells from PBMCs. Subset reported: CD45RA-negative fraction. The CDR3 protein is CSVANNGEWWTGANVLTF. CDR3 nucleotide sequence: TGCAGCGTAGCGAACAATGGGGAATGGTGGACGGGGGCCAACGTCCTGACTTTC.